This T cell receptor beta chain was captured in a study of blood T cell repertoires in COVID-19. Libraries were prepared by immunoSEQ multiplex PCR; TCRdb keeps only in-frame clonotypes and omits some of them. The sample comprises under 300,000 clones, about nine tenths of which are singletons, and less than 2.5% rests with the top ten. Trimming took 4 bases from V and 5 from J; bases not matched to a gene: 21. CDR3 length equals 19 residues. Germline CDR1 is MGHRA and CDR2 is YSYEKL. Living in 20 to 30 US areas, the participants were between 18 and 89 years of age. Input material: PBMCs or T cells enriched from blood (not recorded which). The chain links TRBV4-1 to TRBJ1-1; 8 bases are shared with TRBD1. The clonotype comes from a woman aged 18-35 years who had recovered from COVID-19. The CDR3 DNA follows: TGCGCCAGCAGCCGAGGGACAGGTTCGAGTGGGGGTCCCAGGACTGAAGCTTTCTTT. Translation gives CASSRGTGSSGGPRTEAFF.